These T cell receptor beta chains were read from a single sample in a study of type 1 regulatory T cells. A single record per CDR3 protein comes from TCRdb applying MiXCR to the reads. This sample yields 88,000 or so distinct CDR3 sequences, of which 31% are seen a single time; less than 2.5% belongs to the top ten. Material: CD4+ T cells, either the whole sample or a sorted fraction (not recorded which). The receptors shown here come from a human donor in good health. Each CDR3 is given with its conserved first and last residue. The D gene is left open where the match is weak. Clone size, where shown, is once, few, many, or a class for clones that have expanded.

V gene	D gene	J gene	clone size	CDR3 DNA	CDR3 protein
TRBV29-1	TRBD2	TRBJ2-1	few	TGCAGCGTTGAGGGGGTCGGTACTAGCGGGATGTACAATGAGCAGTTCTTC	CSVEGVGTSGMYNEQFF
TRBV19	.	TRBJ2-1	.	TGTGCCAGTAGTGCCCCCACCCGATACAATGAGCAGTTCTTC	CASSAPTRYNEQFF
TRBV6-5	.	TRBJ1-4	.	TGTGCCAGCAGTCGGACTGGTGATAATGAAAAACTGTTTTTT	CASSRTGDNEKLFF
TRBV20-1	.	TRBJ2-5	many	TGCAGTGCTCCTCCTGTCGCGCCCCTAGGGACCCAGTACTTC	CSAPPVAPLGTQYF
TRBV9	TRBD1	TRBJ2-7	few	TGTGCCAGCAGCGTAGACACGACAGGGACACTTCGTAACGAGCAGTACTTC	CASSVDTTGTLRNEQYF
TRBV3-1	TRBD2	TRBJ2-5	.	TGTGCCAGCAGATATACTAGCGGGAGAGGTGGACAAGAGACCCAGTACTTC	CASRYTSGRGGQETQYF
TRBV13	.	TRBJ2-3	.	TGTGCCAGCAGCACGAGGCAGACAGATACGCAGTATTTT	CASSTRQTDTQYF
TRBV10-2	TRBD2	TRBJ2-1	.	TGCGCCAGCAGTGAGTCGAGACTAGCGGGACCTAATGAGCAGTTCTTC	CASSESRLAGPNEQFF
TRBV11-2	.	TRBJ2-3	.	TGTGCCAGCAGCTTTAGTGAAGATACGCAGTATTTT	CASSFSEDTQYF
TRBV20-1	.	TRBJ1-1	few	TGCAGTGCCCGGAACCCGTCCAGGGAGGACACTGAAGCTTTCTTT	CSARNPSREDTEAFF
TRBV7-2	TRBD2	TRBJ2-1	many	TGTGCCAGCAGCTCAGGACTAGCGGGAAACAATGAGCAGTTCTTC	CASSSGLAGNNEQFF
TRBV5-6	TRBD2	TRBJ2-1	.	TGTGCCAGCAGTCGGACAGGGGGGACTAGCGGGAGGGTTGTTGAGCAGTTCTTC	CASSRTGGTSGRVVEQFF
TRBV18	.	TRBJ2-7	.	TGTGCCAGCTCACCACCGGGGGGATTGGAGCAGTACTTC	CASSPPGGLEQYF
TRBV5-1	.	TRBJ2-7	.	TGCGCCAGCAGCGCCACAGGGGGGGTAGCCTACGAGCAGTACTTC	CASSATGGVAYEQYF
TRBV29-1	.	TRBJ2-7	once	TGCAGCGGCAGGACAGAGAGCTCCTACGAGCAGTACTTC	CSGRTESSYEQYF
TRBV20-1	.	TRBJ2-1	few	TGCAGTGTTCAAAGTCCGAGCGGCCTCTACAATGAGCAGTTCTTC	CSVQSPSGLYNEQFF
TRBV20-1	TRBD1	TRBJ1-2	.	TGCAGTGCTAGAGGCATCGACAGGGAGGACTATGGCTACACCTTC	CSARGIDREDYGYTF
TRBV9	.	TRBJ2-3	few	TGTGCCAGCAGCATTTTCACAGATACGCAGTATTTT	CASSIFTDTQYF
TRBV7-3	TRBD1	TRBJ1-2	many	TGTGCCAGCAGCTTGGGACAGAACTATGGCTACACCTTC	CASSLGQNYGYTF
TRBV3-1	.	TRBJ2-4	.	TGTGCCGGCAGCCAAGCGGCGGGCCGTGCCAAAAACATTCAGTACTTC	CAGSQAAGRAKNIQYF
TRBV5-6	.	TRBJ2-2	.	TGTGCCAGCAGCTTGGAACCTAACACCGGGGAGCTGTTTTTT	CASSLEPNTGELFF
TRBV5-6	TRBD2	TRBJ2-2	.	TGTGCCAGCAGCTTCCTCCTAGCGGGAGGGCTCGGCACCGGGGAGCTGTTTTTT	CASSFLLAGGLGTGELFF
TRBV28	TRBD2	TRBJ2-1	.	TGTGCCAGCAGCGAAACTAGCGGGAGAGGCAATGAGCAGTTCTTC	CASSETSGRGNEQFF
TRBV7-2	.	TRBJ1-2	few	TGTGCCAGCAGCCCGTCGGGGGGAGGGTCGTTTGGCTACACCTTC	CASSPSGGGSFGYTF
TRBV12-3/TRBV12-4	.	TRBJ1-1	.	TGTGCCAGCAGTTTAAGTGCAGGCCCTGAAGCTTTCTTT	CASSLSAGPEAFF
TRBV6-1	.	TRBJ2-3	.	TGTGCCAGCAGTGAACCGATGTTAAGCACAGATACGCAGTATTTT	CASSEPMLSTDTQYF